A single sample is the source of the 20 T cell receptor beta chains below, sequenced in a study of T cell changes during pregnancy in multiple sclerosis. Assay: immunoSEQ multiplex PCR; the TCRdb copy retains only in-frame clones and omits some. The table has 95,000 to 100,000 clones, 80% to 95% seen once. The sample was peripheral blood, taken in the second trimester of pregnancy. These receptors all come from a female donor with multiple sclerosis, enrolled in a pregnancy study.

The chain has TRBV5-1 and TRBJ2-7, with 7 bases that match TRBD1. Germline-derived CDR1 and CDR2 are SGHRS and YFSETQ. The CDR3 sequence is 14 residues long. V dropped 4 bases and J dropped 0; count of bases not matched to a gene: 4. This CDR3 reads CASSLDRFSYEQYF. The DNA of the CDR3 is TGCGCCAGCAGCCTGGACAGGTTCTCCTACGAGCAGTACTTC.

The chain joins TRBV6-1 to TRBJ2-2; no clear D gene. V gave up 6 bases and J gave up 1 base, with 9 bases separating them. Per germline, CDR1 MNHNS and CDR2 SASEGT. CDR3 length equals 14 residues. The DNA for the CDR3 is TGTGCCAGCAGCTTCCGACAGAACACCGGGGAGCTGTTTTTT. Protein: CASSFRQNTGELFF.

The chain employs TRBV19 and TRBJ2-2, with TRBD2 matching over 11 bases. Germline V lookup: CDR1 LNHDA, CDR2 SQIVND (reference sequence). There are 14 residues in the CDR3. V dropped 5 bases and J dropped 10; count of bases not matched to a gene: 6. The CDR3 DNA follows: TGTGCCAGTAGTCCAACGACTAGCGGGAAGGAGCTGTTTTTT. Translating gives CASSPTTSGKELFF. The whole variable domain, filled in from reference TRBV19 and TRBJ2-2, reads DGGITQSPKYLFRKEGQNVTLSCEQNLNHDAMYWYRQDPGQGLRLIYYSQIVNDFQKGDIAEGYSVSREKKESFPLTVTSAQKNPTAFYLCASSPTTSGKELFFGEGSRLTVL.

This clone was detected only once. The chain combines TRBV10-3 with TRBJ2-2, with TRBD1 matching over 8 bases. The J segment lost 0 bases and the V segment lost 3 bases, leaving 3 bases of the junction unmatched. Germline-derived CDR1 and CDR2 are ENHRY and SYGVKD. The CDR3 consists of 16 residues. The CDR3 DNA is TGTGCCATCAGTGACTTGGGACAGGCGAACACCGGGGAGCTGTTTTTT. It translates to CAISDLGQANTGELFF.

The chain has TRBV6-5 and TRBJ1-1; 7 bases are a match to TRBD1. This CDR3 is built from 14 residues. V lost 5 bases to trimming and J lost 5 bases; unmatched junction nucleotides: 8. CDR1 and CDR2 (germline): MNHEY, SVGAGI. As DNA, the CDR3 is TGTGCCAGCAGTCTACAGGGGTTAAGGACTGAAGCTTTCTTT. This sequence encodes CASSLQGLRTEAFF.

This clone was counted once. This sequence joins TRBV7-6 and TRBJ2-2; TRBD1 aligns across 7 bases. J was trimmed by 2 bases and V by 1 base; bases with no gene match: 10. Germline CDR1 and CDR2: SGHVS and FNYEAQ. CDR3 length: 18 residues. The DNA for the CDR3 is TGTGCCAGCAGCTTAGAACAGGGGATCGTGTACAACACCGGGGAGCTGTTTTTT. Encoded protein: CASSLEQGIVYNTGELFF.

This chain links TRBV4-2 with TRBJ2-1; TRBD1 might be the D (5 bases). The CDR3 is 13 amino acids. Germline CDR1 and CDR2: LGHNA and YNFKEQ. Trimming stripped 3 bases from V and 7 bases from J, with 10 bases between. The DNA of the CDR3 is TGTGCCAGCAGCCATCCTCAGGGTAATGAGCAGTTCTTC. Translated, it gives CASSHPQGNEQFF.

CDR3 amino acids: CASSIMGEETQYF. DNA of the CDR3: TGTGCCAGTAGTATTATGGGCGAGGAGACCCAGTACTTC. This sequence joins TRBV19 and TRBJ2-5, with D uncertain. V was clipped by 3 bases and J by 5 bases, with 10 bases between them. Germline lookup yields CDR1 LNHDA and CDR2 SQIVND (reference sequence). There are 13 residues in the CDR3.

CDR3 sequence (DNA): TGTGCCAGCAGCCTAGCGGGAGGGCCTTCCTACGAGCAGTACTTC. Protein: CASSLAGGPSYEQYF. The J gene is TRBJ2-7, the V gene TRBV14, with 11 bases aligning to TRBD2. V lost 4 bases to trimming and J lost 1 base; unmatched junction nucleotides: 3. CDR1 and CDR2 (germline): SGHDN, FVKESK. CDR3 length: 15 residues.

V gene TRBV5-1 combines with J gene TRBJ2-5; D perhaps matches TRBD1 (6 bases). Trimming took off 0 bases at V and 4 bases at J, with 7 bases between the two ends. Germline V gives CDR1 SGHRS, CDR2 YFSETQ. The CDR3 spans 13 residues. CDR3 coding DNA: TGCGCCAGCAGCTTGGAAGGGGGAGAGACCCAGTACTTC. It translates to CASSLEGGETQYF.

This chain joins TRBV5-1 and TRBJ2-5; a weak D match, TRBD1 (6 bases). The end of the DNA aligns better with TRBJ2-7, so the J call may be wrong. CDR3 length equals 14 residues. CDR1 is SGHRS, CDR2 YFSETQ, per germline. CDR3 in amino acids: CASSRDKFVSEQYF. The CDR3 nucleotides read TGCGCCAGCAGCCGGGACAAGTTTGTTTCCGAGCAGTACTTC.

The V call is TRBV5-1, the J call TRBJ2-5; TRBD2 aligns across 11 bases. With V trimmed by 2 bases and J by 2 bases, 5 bases remained unmatched. This CDR3 region has 16 residues. Germline V gene data show CDR1 as SGHRS and CDR2 as YFSETQ. CDR3 loop: CASSLQRLAGQETQYF. CDR3 DNA sequence: TGCGCCAGCAGCTTACAACGACTAGCGGGACAAGAGACCCAGTACTTC.

This clone was observed a single time. The V and J genes are TRBV6-1 and TRBJ2-1; D might be TRBD2 (6 bases). V was clipped by 6 bases and J by 4 bases, with 13 bases between them. Germline V gene data show CDR1 as MNHNS and CDR2 as SASEGT. CDR3 length: 14 amino acids. The CDR3 reads CASRLAEPYNEQFF. CDR3 nucleotides: TGTGCCAGCAGGTTAGCGGAACCTTACAATGAGCAGTTCTTC.

The chain is built from TRBV28 and TRBJ2-1; 9 positions match TRBD1. The CDR3 sequence is 14 residues long. The V gene end was trimmed by 8 bases and the J gene end by 5 bases; junction bases not matched to a gene: 7. CDR1 is MDHEN, CDR2 SYDVKM, per germline. CDR3 in amino acids: CASCRDRVDNEQFF. The CDR3 DNA reads as TGTGCCAGCTGCCGGGACAGGGTCGACAATGAGCAGTTCTTC.

The V and J genes are TRBV5-1 and TRBJ2-7; D remains ambiguous. The CDR3 consists of 14 residues. The germline V gene has CDR1 SGHRS and CDR2 YFSETQ. V lost 4 bases and J lost 1, with 12 bases in between. The CDR3 region is CASSPLRGSYEQYF. CDR3 coding DNA: TGCGCCAGCAGCCCTCTACGAGGATCCTACGAGCAGTACTTC.

The CDR3 sequence is CASRDSGDEQFF. CDR3 in DNA: TGTGCCAGTCGGGACTCTGGAGATGAGCAGTTCTTC. The chain links TRBV27 to TRBJ2-1; tentative D call: TRBD2 (6 bases). The V and J ends lost 9 bases and 8 bases respectively, with 14 bases between them. The germline V gene has CDR1 MNHEY and CDR2 SMNVEV (reference sequence). The CDR3 length is 12 residues.

The chain uses TRBV10-3 and TRBJ1-5; a weak D match, TRBD1 (6 bases). CDR1 is ENHRY and CDR2 is SYGVKD in the germline V gene. V gave up 0 bases and J gave up 4 bases, with 7 bases separating them. CDR3 length: 14 amino acids. The CDR3, as DNA: TGTGCCATCAGTGAGTCAGGGGGTAATCAGCCCCAGCATTTT. Its protein product is CAISESGGNQPQHF.

The V call is TRBV2, the J call TRBJ2-7, with 9 positions matching TRBD2. Germline V gives CDR1 SNHLY, CDR2 FYNNEI. This CDR3 is built from 14 residues. J lost 3 bases, V lost 10 bases, and 10 bases had no gene match. The CDR3 is CAIRGREGLYEQYF. The CDR3 DNA reads as TGTGCCATCCGAGGGCGGGAGGGCCTCTACGAGCAGTACTTC.

The chain is built from TRBV6-5 and TRBJ2-4, with 9 bases aligning to TRBD2. The V segment lost 6 bases and the J segment 7 bases; nucleotides outside the gene matches: 7. From germline, CDR1 is MNHEY and CDR2 SVGAGI. The CDR3 sequence is 14 residues long. The CDR3, as DNA: TGTGCCAGCAGCCGAGTCAGCGGGAGGAACATTCAGTACTTC. Its protein product is CASSRVSGRNIQYF.

The rearrangement links TRBV5-6 to TRBJ2-7; 8 nucleotides line up with TRBD2. The germline V gene encodes CDR1 SGHDT and CDR2 YYEEEE. This CDR3 is 14 amino acids long. V lost 0 bases to trimming and J lost 3 bases; unmatched junction nucleotides: 2. The CDR3 loop is CASSLALADYEQYF. The CDR3 nucleotides read TGTGCCAGCAGCTTGGCACTAGCGGACTACGAGCAGTACTTC.